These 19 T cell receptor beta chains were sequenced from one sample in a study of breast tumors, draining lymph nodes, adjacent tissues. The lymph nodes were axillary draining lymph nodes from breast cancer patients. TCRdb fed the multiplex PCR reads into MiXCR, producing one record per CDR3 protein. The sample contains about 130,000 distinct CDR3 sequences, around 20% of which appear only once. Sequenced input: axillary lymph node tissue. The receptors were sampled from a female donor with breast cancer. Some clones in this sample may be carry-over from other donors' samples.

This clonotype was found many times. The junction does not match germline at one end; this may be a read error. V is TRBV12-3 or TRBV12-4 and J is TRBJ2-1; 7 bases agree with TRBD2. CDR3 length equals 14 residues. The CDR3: CASNLLGRGNEQFF. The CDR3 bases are TGTGCCAGCAATTTACTGGGGAGGGGCAATGAGCAGTTCTTC.

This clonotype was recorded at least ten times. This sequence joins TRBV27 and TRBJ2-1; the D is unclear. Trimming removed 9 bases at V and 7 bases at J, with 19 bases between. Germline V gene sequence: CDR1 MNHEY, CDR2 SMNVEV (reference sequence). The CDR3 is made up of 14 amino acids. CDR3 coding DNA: TGTGCCAGTCGGTGGACCCAAGGTTATAATGAGCAGTTCTTC. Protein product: CASRWTQGYNEQFF.

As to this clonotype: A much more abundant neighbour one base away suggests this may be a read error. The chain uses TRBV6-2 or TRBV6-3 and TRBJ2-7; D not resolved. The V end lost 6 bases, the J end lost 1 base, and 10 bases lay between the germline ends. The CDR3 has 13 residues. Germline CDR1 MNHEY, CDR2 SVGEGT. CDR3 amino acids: CASRHGNSYEQYF. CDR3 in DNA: TGTGCCAGCAGGCACGGAAATTCCTACGAGCAGTACTTC.

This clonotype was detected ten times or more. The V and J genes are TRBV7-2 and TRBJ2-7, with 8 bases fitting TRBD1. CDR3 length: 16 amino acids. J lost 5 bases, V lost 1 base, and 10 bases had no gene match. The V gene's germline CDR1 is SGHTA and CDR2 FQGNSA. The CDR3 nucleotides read TGTGCCAGCAGCTTAGGGGCGTTAGCAGGGGGCGACGAGCAGTACTTC. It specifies CASSLGALAGGDEQYF.

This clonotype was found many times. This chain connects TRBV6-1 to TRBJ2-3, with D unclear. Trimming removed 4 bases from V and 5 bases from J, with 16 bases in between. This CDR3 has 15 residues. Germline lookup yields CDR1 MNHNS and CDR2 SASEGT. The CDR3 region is CASSVRLTNGDTQYF. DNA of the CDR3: TGTGCCAGCAGTGTCCGGCTTACCAATGGAGATACGCAGTATTTT.

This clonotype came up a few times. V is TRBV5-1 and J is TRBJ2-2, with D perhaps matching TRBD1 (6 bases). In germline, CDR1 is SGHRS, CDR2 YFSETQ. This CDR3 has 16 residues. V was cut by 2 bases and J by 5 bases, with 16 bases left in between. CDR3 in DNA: TGCGCCAGCAGCTTAAGGACGGGACATGGGACCGGGGAGCTGTTTTTT. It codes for CASSLRTGHGTGELFF.

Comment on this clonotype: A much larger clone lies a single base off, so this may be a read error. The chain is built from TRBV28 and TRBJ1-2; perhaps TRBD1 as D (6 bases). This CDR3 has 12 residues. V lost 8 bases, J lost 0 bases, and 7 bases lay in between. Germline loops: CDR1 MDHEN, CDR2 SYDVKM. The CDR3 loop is CASGTTNYGYTF. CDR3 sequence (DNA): TGTGCCAGCGGGACAACTAACTATGGCTACACCTTC.

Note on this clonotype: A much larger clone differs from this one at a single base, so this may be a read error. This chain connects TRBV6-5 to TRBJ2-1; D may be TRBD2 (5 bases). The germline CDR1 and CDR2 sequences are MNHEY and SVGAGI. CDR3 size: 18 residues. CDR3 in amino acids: CASSYSRLATSYYNGQFF. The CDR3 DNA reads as TGTGCCAGCAGTTACTCTCGGCTAGCCACATCCTACTACAATGGGCAGTTCTTC.

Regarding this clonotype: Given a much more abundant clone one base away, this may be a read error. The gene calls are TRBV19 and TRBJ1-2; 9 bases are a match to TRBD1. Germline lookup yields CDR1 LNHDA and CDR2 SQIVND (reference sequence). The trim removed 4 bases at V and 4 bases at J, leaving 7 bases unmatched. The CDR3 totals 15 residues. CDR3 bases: TGTGCCAGTAGTAAATATCGACAGGGGGGCTATGGCTACACCTTC. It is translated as CASSKYRQGGYGYTF.

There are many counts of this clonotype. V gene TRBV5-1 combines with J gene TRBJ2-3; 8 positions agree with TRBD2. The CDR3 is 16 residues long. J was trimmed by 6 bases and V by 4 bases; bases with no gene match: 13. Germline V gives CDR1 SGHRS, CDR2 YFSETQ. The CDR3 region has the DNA TGCGCCAGCAGCCCCACGCCAGCGGGAGATGGGGATACGCAGTATTTT. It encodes CASSPTPAGDGDTQYF.

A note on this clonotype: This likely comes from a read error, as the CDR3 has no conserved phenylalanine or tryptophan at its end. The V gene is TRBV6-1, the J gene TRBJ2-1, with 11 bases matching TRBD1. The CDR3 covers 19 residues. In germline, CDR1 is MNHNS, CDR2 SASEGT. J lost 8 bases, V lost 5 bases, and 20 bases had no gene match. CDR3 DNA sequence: TGTGCCAGCAGTCCCTCTCGAATTGGAGGGACAGGGGGACGCGATGAGCAGTTCCTC. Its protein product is CASSPSRIGGTGGRDEQFL.

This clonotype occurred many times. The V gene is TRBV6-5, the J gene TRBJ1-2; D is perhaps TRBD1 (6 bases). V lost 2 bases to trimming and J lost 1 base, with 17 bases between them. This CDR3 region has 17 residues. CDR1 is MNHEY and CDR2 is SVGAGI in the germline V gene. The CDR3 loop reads CASSYLDQGRLNYGYTF. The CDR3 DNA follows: TGTGCCAGCAGTTACCTTGACCAGGGGCGACTTAACTATGGCTACACCTTC.

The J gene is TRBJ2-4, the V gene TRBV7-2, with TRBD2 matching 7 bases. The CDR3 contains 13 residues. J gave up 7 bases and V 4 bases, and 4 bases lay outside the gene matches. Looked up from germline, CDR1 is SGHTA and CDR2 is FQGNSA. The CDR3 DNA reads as TGTGCCAGCAGCTGGACTAGAAGGAACATTCAGTACTTC. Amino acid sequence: CASSWTRRNIQYF.

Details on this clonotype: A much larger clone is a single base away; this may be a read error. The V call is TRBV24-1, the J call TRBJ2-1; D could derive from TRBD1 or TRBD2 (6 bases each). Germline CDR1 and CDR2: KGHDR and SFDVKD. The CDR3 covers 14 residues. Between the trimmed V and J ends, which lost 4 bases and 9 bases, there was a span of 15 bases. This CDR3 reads CATSEVPGGGEQFF. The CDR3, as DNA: TGTGCCACCAGTGAGGTGCCCGGAGGGGGTGAGCAGTTCTTC.

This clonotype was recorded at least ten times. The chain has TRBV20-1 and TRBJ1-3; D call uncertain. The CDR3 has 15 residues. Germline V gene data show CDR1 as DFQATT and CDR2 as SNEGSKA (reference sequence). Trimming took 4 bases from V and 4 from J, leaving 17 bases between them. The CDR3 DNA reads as TGCAGTGCTAAGCAACCCCAGAGGCCGGGAAACACCATATATTTT. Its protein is CSAKQPQRPGNTIYF.

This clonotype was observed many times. CDR3 DNA: TGTGCCAGCAGTCTTGGGCCAGGGGGTCTCTACGAGCAGTACTTC. The encoded protein is CASSLGPGGLYEQYF. The chain links TRBV12-3 or TRBV12-4 to TRBJ2-7; 7 bases agree with TRBD1. J lost 3 bases, V lost 5 bases, and 10 bases had no gene match. The CDR3 extends over 15 amino acids.

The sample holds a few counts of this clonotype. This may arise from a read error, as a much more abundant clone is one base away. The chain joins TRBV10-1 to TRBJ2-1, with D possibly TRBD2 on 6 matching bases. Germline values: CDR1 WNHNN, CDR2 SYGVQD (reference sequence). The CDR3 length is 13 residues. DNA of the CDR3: TGCGCCGGCAGCCTCGACCTGACTAGAGAGCAGTTCTTC. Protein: CAGSLDLTREQFF.

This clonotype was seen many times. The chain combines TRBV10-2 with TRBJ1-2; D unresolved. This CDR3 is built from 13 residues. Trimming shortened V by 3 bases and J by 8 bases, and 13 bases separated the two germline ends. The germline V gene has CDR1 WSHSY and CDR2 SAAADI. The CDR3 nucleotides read TGCGCCAGCAGTGATCTGGGTTTGGACGGCTACACCTTC. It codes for CASSDLGLDGYTF.

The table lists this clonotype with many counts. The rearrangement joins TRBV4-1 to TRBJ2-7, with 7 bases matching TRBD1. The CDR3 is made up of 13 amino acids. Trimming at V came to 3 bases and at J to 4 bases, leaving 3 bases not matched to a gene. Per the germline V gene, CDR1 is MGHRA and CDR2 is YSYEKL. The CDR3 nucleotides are TGCGCCAGCAGCCAGGCACAGGGGTACGAGCAGTACTTC. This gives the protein CASSQAQGYEQYF.